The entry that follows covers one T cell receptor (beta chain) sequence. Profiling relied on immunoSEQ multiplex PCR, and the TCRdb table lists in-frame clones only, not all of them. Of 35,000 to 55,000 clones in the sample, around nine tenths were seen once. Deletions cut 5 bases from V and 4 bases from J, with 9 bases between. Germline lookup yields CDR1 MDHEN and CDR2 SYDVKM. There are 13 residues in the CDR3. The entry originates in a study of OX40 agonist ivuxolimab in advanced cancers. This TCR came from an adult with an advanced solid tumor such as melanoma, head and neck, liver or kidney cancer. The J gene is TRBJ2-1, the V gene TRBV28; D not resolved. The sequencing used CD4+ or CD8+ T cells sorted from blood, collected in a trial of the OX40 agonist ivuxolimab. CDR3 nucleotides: TGTGCCAGCAGTGCCGACCTATACAATGAGCAGTTCTTC. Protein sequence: CASSADLYNEQFF.